This is a list of T cell receptor beta chains from one sample in a study of T-cell reconstitution after alpha-beta-depleted transplantation in children. TCRdb analysed the PCR reads with MiXCR anew, one entry per CDR3 protein. Of over 150,000 distinct CDR3 sequences listed, around 10% are singletons. The sample consisted of PBMCs, taken before TCRalphabeta/CD19-depleted stem cell transplant. The source of these receptors is a boy between 2 and 10 years old with acute myeloid leukemia, due to receive a stem cell transplant. Both conserved end residues are part of each CDR3. D genes are given only for firm matches. Clone size is shown for a subset of rows, as once, few, many or a class of expanded clone.

v_call: TRBV12-3/TRBV12-4
j_call: TRBJ1-2
clone_size: many
d_call: TRBD1
cdr3_aa: CASSPGTGAVYGYTF
cdr3_nt: TGTGCCAGCAGCCCCGGGACAGGGGCTGTCTATGGCTACACCTTC

v_call: TRBV3-1
j_call: TRBJ2-4
clone_size: many
d_call: .
cdr3_aa: CASSPTNATNKNIQYF
cdr3_nt: TGTGCCAGCAGCCCTACAAATGCAACTAACAAAAACATTCAGTACTTC

v_call: TRBV24-1
j_call: TRBJ2-3
clone_size: many
d_call: .
cdr3_aa: CATSDPARGADTQYF
cdr3_nt: TGTGCCACCAGTGACCCCGCCAGGGGTGCAGATACGCAGTATTTT

v_call: TRBV2
j_call: TRBJ2-5
clone_size: few
d_call: .
cdr3_aa: CASSEWLGIQETQYF
cdr3_nt: TGTGCCAGCAGTGAGTGGCTTGGGATCCAAGAGACCCAGTACTTC

v_call: TRBV6-4
j_call: TRBJ2-3
clone_size: many
d_call: TRBD2
cdr3_aa: CASSPGLSTDTQYF
cdr3_nt: TGTGCCAGCAGCCCGGGACTATCCACAGATACGCAGTATTTT

v_call: TRBV5-1
j_call: TRBJ2-1
clone_size: many
d_call: .
cdr3_aa: CASSMRDRSYNEQFF
cdr3_nt: TGCGCCAGCAGCATGCGAGACAGATCCTACAATGAGCAGTTCTTC

v_call: TRBV12-3/TRBV12-4
j_call: TRBJ1-2
clone_size: few
d_call: .
cdr3_aa: CASTQSRGGYTF
cdr3_nt: TGTGCCAGCACCCAGTCCAGGGGCGGCTACACCTTC

v_call: TRBV29-1
j_call: TRBJ2-1
clone_size: many
d_call: TRBD1
cdr3_aa: CSGRGQDLGDTQFF
cdr3_nt: TGCAGCGGCAGGGGGCAGGACCTTGGGGATACGCAGTTCTTC

v_call: TRBV5-1
j_call: TRBJ2-1
clone_size: .
d_call: .
cdr3_aa: CASSLDSGLVYNEQFF
cdr3_nt: TGCGCCAGCAGCTTGGACTCAGGATTAGTTTACAATGAGCAGTTCTTC

v_call: TRBV5-1
j_call: TRBJ2-2
clone_size: many
d_call: .
cdr3_aa: CASSLLDNTGELFF
cdr3_nt: TGCGCCAGCAGCTTGCTTGATAACACCGGGGAGCTGTTTTTT

v_call: TRBV6-2/TRBV6-3
j_call: TRBJ1-5
clone_size: many
d_call: .
cdr3_aa: CASSYSASNQPQHF
cdr3_nt: TGTGCCAGCAGTTACAGTGCTTCCAATCAGCCCCAGCATTTT

v_call: TRBV7-9
j_call: TRBJ2-3
clone_size: .
d_call: .
cdr3_aa: CASKVGGRTDTQYF
cdr3_nt: TGTGCCAGCAAAGTGGGGGGCCGGACAGATACGCAGTATTTT

v_call: TRBV5-1
j_call: TRBJ2-1
clone_size: many
d_call: TRBD1
cdr3_aa: CASSFRTGLYNEQFF
cdr3_nt: TGCGCCAGCAGCTTTAGGACAGGTCTCTACAATGAGCAGTTCTTC

v_call: TRBV5-1
j_call: TRBJ2-7
clone_size: many
d_call: TRBD2
cdr3_aa: CASSHDTSGIYEQYF
cdr3_nt: TGCGCCAGCAGCCATGATACTAGCGGAATTTACGAGCAGTACTTC

v_call: TRBV20-1
j_call: TRBJ1-2
clone_size: .
d_call: TRBD1
cdr3_aa: CSARMDRVSNYGYTF
cdr3_nt: TGCAGTGCTAGGATGGACAGGGTGTCAAACTATGGCTACACCTTC

v_call: TRBV4-2
j_call: TRBJ2-1
clone_size: many
d_call: .
cdr3_aa: CASTILWGTSNEQFF
cdr3_nt: TGTGCCAGCACCATCCTCTGGGGCACCAGCAATGAGCAGTTCTTC

v_call: TRBV20-1
j_call: TRBJ1-2
clone_size: many
d_call: TRBD1
cdr3_aa: CSARDGTGVLNYGYTF
cdr3_nt: TGCAGTGCTAGAGATGGGACAGGGGTCCTTAACTATGGCTACACCTTC

v_call: TRBV28
j_call: TRBJ2-6
clone_size: many
d_call: .
cdr3_aa: CASSFEHSGANVLTF
cdr3_nt: TGTGCCAGCAGTTTTGAGCACTCTGGGGCCAACGTCCTGACTTTC

v_call: TRBV5-1
j_call: TRBJ2-1
clone_size: many
d_call: .
cdr3_aa: CASSLASYTRDGEQFF
cdr3_nt: TGCGCCAGCAGCTTGGCTAGCTACACGCGTGATGGTGAGCAGTTCTTC

v_call: TRBV29-1
j_call: TRBJ1-3
clone_size: many
d_call: .
cdr3_aa: CSVVVGLDSGNTIYF
cdr3_nt: TGCAGCGTTGTTGTCGGATTGGACAGCGGAAACACCATATATTTT

v_call: TRBV7-2
j_call: TRBJ1-5
clone_size: many
d_call: TRBD1
cdr3_aa: CASSLASGGVTPQHF
cdr3_nt: TGTGCCAGCAGCTTAGCGTCAGGGGGGGTAACGCCCCAGCATTTT

v_call: TRBV20-1
j_call: TRBJ2-5
clone_size: many
d_call: .
cdr3_aa: CSASWSGGEETQYF
cdr3_nt: TGCAGTGCTAGCTGGTCAGGGGGGGAAGAGACCCAGTACTTC

v_call: TRBV20-1
j_call: TRBJ2-2
clone_size: many
d_call: TRBD2
cdr3_aa: CSARLLAIRTGELFF
cdr3_nt: TGCAGTGCTAGACTACTAGCGATTAGAACCGGGGAGCTGTTTTTT

v_call: TRBV7-3
j_call: TRBJ2-1
clone_size: .
d_call: .
cdr3_aa: CASSLDPSYNEQFF
cdr3_nt: TGTGCCAGCAGCTTGGATCCCTCCTACAATGAGCAGTTCTTC

v_call: TRBV20-1
j_call: TRBJ2-7
clone_size: many
d_call: TRBD2
cdr3_aa: CSARDPGASGRGEQYF
cdr3_nt: TGCAGTGCTAGAGATCCCGGGGCTAGCGGGAGGGGAGAGCAGTACTTC

v_call: TRBV20-1
j_call: TRBJ1-4
clone_size: .
d_call: .
cdr3_aa: CSARGQNRANEKLFF
cdr3_nt: TGCAGTGCTCGCGGACAGAATAGAGCTAATGAAAAACTGTTTTTT

v_call: TRBV14
j_call: TRBJ1-1
clone_size: .
d_call: .
cdr3_aa: CATSQVPSTMNTEAFF
cdr3_nt: TGTGCCACCAGCCAAGTACCAAGCACCATGAACACTGAAGCTTTCTTT

v_call: TRBV6-5
j_call: TRBJ2-3
clone_size: few
d_call: TRBD1
cdr3_aa: CASSYWQGDTDTQYF
cdr3_nt: TGTGCCAGCAGTTACTGGCAGGGGGACACAGATACGCAGTATTTT

v_call: TRBV27
j_call: TRBJ1-3
clone_size: many
d_call: .
cdr3_aa: CASSLYGGPGNTIYF
cdr3_nt: TGTGCCAGCAGTTTATATGGGGGTCCCGGAAACACCATATATTTT

v_call: TRBV3-1
j_call: TRBJ2-7
clone_size: .
d_call: .
cdr3_aa: CACSTDVSGPRNPYEQYF
cdr3_nt: TGTGCCTGCAGCACGGACGTCTCTGGACCACGAAATCCCTACGAGCAGTACTTC

v_call: TRBV2
j_call: TRBJ1-3
clone_size: many
d_call: .
cdr3_aa: CASSEDSTSLGNTIYF
cdr3_nt: TGTGCCAGCAGTGAGGATTCGACTTCTTTGGGAAACACCATATATTTT

v_call: TRBV12-3/TRBV12-4
j_call: TRBJ2-1
clone_size: many
d_call: TRBD2
cdr3_aa: CASSLWVPGLAEDEQFF
cdr3_nt: TGTGCCAGCAGTTTATGGGTCCCGGGACTAGCGGAAGATGAGCAGTTCTTC

v_call: TRBV7-8
j_call: TRBJ2-1
clone_size: many
d_call: .
cdr3_aa: CASSAVGANYNEQFF
cdr3_nt: TGTGCCAGCAGCGCGGTGGGGGCTAACTACAATGAGCAGTTCTTC

v_call: TRBV25-1
j_call: TRBJ1-1
clone_size: many
d_call: .
cdr3_aa: CASIGAEAFF
cdr3_nt: TGTGCCAGCATCGGCGCTGAAGCTTTCTTT

v_call: TRBV20-1
j_call: TRBJ1-2
clone_size: many
d_call: .
cdr3_aa: CSARDEDIDGYTF
cdr3_nt: TGCAGTGCTAGAGATGAGGACATCGATGGCTACACCTTC

v_call: TRBV7-3
j_call: TRBJ2-1
clone_size: few
d_call: TRBD2
cdr3_aa: CASSLREGSYNEQFF
cdr3_nt: TGTGCCAGCAGCCTCCGGGAGGGCTCCTACAATGAGCAGTTCTTC

v_call: TRBV12-5
j_call: TRBJ1-2
clone_size: few
d_call: .
cdr3_aa: CASGLVLGATAQSYGYTF
cdr3_nt: TGTGCTAGTGGTTTGGTACTTGGGGCGACCGCTCAGAGTTATGGCTACACCTTC

v_call: TRBV20-1
j_call: TRBJ2-1
clone_size: many
d_call: .
cdr3_aa: CSASRGRPGNEQFF
cdr3_nt: TGCAGTGCTAGTCGGGGCAGACCCGGGAATGAGCAGTTCTTC